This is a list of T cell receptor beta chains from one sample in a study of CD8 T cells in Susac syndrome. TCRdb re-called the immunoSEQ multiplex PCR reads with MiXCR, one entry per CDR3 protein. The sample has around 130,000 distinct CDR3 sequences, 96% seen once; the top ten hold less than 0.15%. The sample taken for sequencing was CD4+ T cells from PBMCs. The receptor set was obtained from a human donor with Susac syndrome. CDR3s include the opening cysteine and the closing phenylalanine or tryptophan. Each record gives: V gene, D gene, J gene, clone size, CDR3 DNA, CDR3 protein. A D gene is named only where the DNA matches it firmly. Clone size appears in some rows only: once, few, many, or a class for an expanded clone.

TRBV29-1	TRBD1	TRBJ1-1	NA	TGCAGCGTTGCCGGGACAGGGAGGACTGAAGCTTTCTTT	CSVAGTGRTEAFF
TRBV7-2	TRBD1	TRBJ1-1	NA	TGTGCCAGCAGCTCCGACAGGGGTTCGGCTTTCTTT	CASSSDRGSAFF
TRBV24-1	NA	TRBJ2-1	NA	TGTGCCACCAGTGATAGGACTACCACCCCCAGGAATGAGCAGTTCTTC	CATSDRTTTPRNEQFF
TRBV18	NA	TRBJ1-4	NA	TGTGCCAGCTCACCGAGAGTGGGAACTAATGAAAAACTGTTTTTT	CASSPRVGTNEKLFF
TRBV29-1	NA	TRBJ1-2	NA	TGCAGCGTGGGACGGGGCCATGGCTACACCTTC	CSVGRGHGYTF
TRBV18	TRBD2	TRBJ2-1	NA	TGTGCCAGCTCACCGGTCCCGGGAGGCCAAACATACAATGAGCAGTTCTTC	CASSPVPGGQTYNEQFF
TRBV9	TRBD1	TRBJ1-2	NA	TGTGCCAGCAGCCCAGACAGGGAGTATGGCTACACCTTC	CASSPDREYGYTF
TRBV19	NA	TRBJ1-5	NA	TGTGCCAGTAGTCCGGCGGGTCAGCCCCAGCATTTT	CASSPAGQPQHF
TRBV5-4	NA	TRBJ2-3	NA	TGTGCCAGCAGCTTGCCGTTTCGCACAGATACGCAGTATTTT	CASSLPFRTDTQYF
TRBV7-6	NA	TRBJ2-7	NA	TGTGCCAGCAGCTTAGCGATTGGAGCGGCCCTTCGCGAGCAGTACTTC	CASSLAIGAALREQYF
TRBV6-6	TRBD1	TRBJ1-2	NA	TGTGCCAGCAGTTACGGGCAGGGGGCAGGCTATGGCTACACCTTC	CASSYGQGAGYGYTF
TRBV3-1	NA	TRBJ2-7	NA	TGTGCCAGCACCGGAGCCGTTAGCTCCTACGAGCAGTACTTC	CASTGAVSSYEQYF
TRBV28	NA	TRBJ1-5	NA	TGTGCCAGCAGCTTAGACAGCAATCAGCCCCAGCATTTT	CASSLDSNQPQHF
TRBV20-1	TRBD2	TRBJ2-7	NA	TGCAGTGCAGGAGGGCTAGCGGGGACCTACGAGCAGTACTTC	CSAGGLAGTYEQYF
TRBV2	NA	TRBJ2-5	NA	TGTGCCAGCAGTGTTAACTTGGAGACCCAGTACTTC	CASSVNLETQYF
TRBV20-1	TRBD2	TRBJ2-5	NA	TGCAGTGCTAGAGATAGGAGACTAGCGGGAGGTGCAGAGACCCAGTACTTC	CSARDRRLAGGAETQYF
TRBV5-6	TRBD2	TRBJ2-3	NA	TGTGCCAGCAGCCGGGGGGGGTTGAGGACAGATACGCAGTATTTT	CASSRGGLRTDTQYF
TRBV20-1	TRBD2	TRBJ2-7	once	TGCAGTGCTAGCGGGAGGGCGTCCCACGAGCAGTACTTC	CSASGRASHEQYF
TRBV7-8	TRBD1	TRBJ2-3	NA	TGTGCCAGCAGCTTTCAGGACAGGGCCGGACTAATTCGCACAGATACGCAGTATTTT	CASSFQDRAGLIRTDTQYF
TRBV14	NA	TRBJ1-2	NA	TGTGCCAGCAGCCATCGGGACCGGGCGATCTATGGCTACACCTTC	CASSHRDRAIYGYTF
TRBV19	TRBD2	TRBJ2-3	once	TGTGCCACTAGGGGGACTAGCGGGAGAACAGATACGCAGTATTTT	CATRGTSGRTDTQYF
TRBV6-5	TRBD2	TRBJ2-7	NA	TGTGCCAGCAGAGGGACTACGAGGTCCTACGAGCAGTACTTC	CASRGTTRSYEQYF
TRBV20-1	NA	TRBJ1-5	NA	TGCAGTGCTCACAGGGTAGGCAATCAGCCCCAGCATTTT	CSAHRVGNQPQHF
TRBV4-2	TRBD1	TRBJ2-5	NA	TGTGCCAGCAGCCAGGGACAGATCCAAGAGACCCAGTACTTC	CASSQGQIQETQYF
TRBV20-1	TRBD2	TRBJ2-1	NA	TGCAGTGCCCCCCTTACTAGCGGGAGGGCCCCGTACAATGAGCAGTTCTTC	CSAPLTSGRAPYNEQFF
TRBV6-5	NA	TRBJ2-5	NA	TGTGCCAGCAGGCCAAGGGGGGAGCGGGGTGAGACCCAGTACTTC	CASRPRGERGETQYF
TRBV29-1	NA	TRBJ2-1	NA	TGCAGCGTTGAGATGGAGTTCGAGCAGTTCTTC	CSVEMEFEQFF
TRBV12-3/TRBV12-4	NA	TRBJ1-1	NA	TGTGCCAGCAAAGACGGCACTGAAGCTTTCTTT	CASKDGTEAFF
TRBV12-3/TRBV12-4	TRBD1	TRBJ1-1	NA	TGTGCCAGCAGTTTATCAGGGGGCAACACTGAAGCTTTCTTT	CASSLSGGNTEAFF
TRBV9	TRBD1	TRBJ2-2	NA	TGTGCCAGCAGCGGAAACATGGGGACAGGGCGGCCCGGGGAGCTGTTTTTT	CASSGNMGTGRPGELFF
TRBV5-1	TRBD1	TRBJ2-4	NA	TGCGCCAGCAGCTCCGGGACAGGGAGTTTCATTCAGTACTTC	CASSSGTGSFIQYF
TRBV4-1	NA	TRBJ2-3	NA	TGCGCCAGCAGCCAAGCCAGGGTGCCCTTCACAGATACGCAGTATTTT	CASSQARVPFTDTQYF
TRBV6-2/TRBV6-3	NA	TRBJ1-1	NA	TGTGCCAGCAGTTACGACAGGATGAACACTGAAGCTTTCTTT	CASSYDRMNTEAFF
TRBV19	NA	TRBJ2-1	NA	TGTGCCAGTAGCCCTGCGGTAGGAGGGAAATACAATGAGCAGTTCTTC	CASSPAVGGKYNEQFF
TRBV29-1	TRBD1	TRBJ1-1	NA	TGCAGCGTTGATCACAGGGGCACTGAAGCTTTCTTT	CSVDHRGTEAFF
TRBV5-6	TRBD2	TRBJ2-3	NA	TGTGCCAGCAGCTCTAGCGGGAGCACAGATACGCAGTATTTT	CASSSSGSTDTQYF
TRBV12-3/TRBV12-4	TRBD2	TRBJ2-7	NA	TGTGCCAGCAGTTACAGGACTAGCGGGAGGGGGTACGAGCAGTACTTC	CASSYRTSGRGYEQYF
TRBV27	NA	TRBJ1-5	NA	TGTGCCAGCAGTTTACGGGGGAACAGGGATAATCAGCCCCAGCATTTT	CASSLRGNRDNQPQHF
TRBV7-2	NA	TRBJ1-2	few	TGTGCCAGCAGCTTAGGGACAGCTTATGGCTACACCTTC	CASSLGTAYGYTF
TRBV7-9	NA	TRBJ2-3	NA	TGTGCCAGCACCATGGGAAGCACAGATACGCAGTATTTT	CASTMGSTDTQYF